A selection of T cell receptor beta chains follows, all from one sample in a study of blood T cell repertoires in COVID-19. The table came from immunoSEQ multiplex PCR; TCRdb's copy has only in-frame clones and leaves some out. The sample consists of some 270,000 clones, 84% of them appearing once. Sequencing was done on a sample of peripheral blood. All receptors come from a person aged 65-85 years with COVID-19, enrolled during active disease. Both conserved end residues are part of each CDR3. A D gene is named only where the DNA matches it firmly. Where a row states a size, it is once, few, many or the class of an expanded clone; other rows omit it.

J: TRBJ2-5
D: .
V: TRBV7-2
size: .
CDR3: CASSLMRSQETQYF
DNA: TGTGCCAGCAGCTTAATGCGGAGCCAAGAGACCCAGTACTTC

J: TRBJ2-1
D: TRBD2
V: TRBV9
size: .
CDR3: CASSAGLTQFF
DNA: TGTGCCAGCAGCGCGGGACTAACCCAGTTCTTC

J: TRBJ2-2
D: .
V: TRBV12-5
size: few
CDR3: CASGWGPGKGTGELFF
DNA: TGTGCTAGTGGTTGGGGGCCAGGGAAGGGGACCGGGGAGCTGTTTTTT

J: TRBJ2-2
D: .
V: TRBV18
size: .
CDR3: CASSRQTNTGELFF
DNA: TGTGCCAGCTCACGACAGACGAACACCGGGGAGCTGTTTTTT

J: TRBJ2-5
D: .
V: TRBV11-1
size: .
CDR3: CASSLLGDQETQYF
DNA: TGTGCCAGCAGCTTACTAGGTGACCAAGAGACCCAGTACTTC

J: TRBJ2-2
D: .
V: TRBV11-3
size: .
CDR3: CASSPGENTGELFF
DNA: TGTGCCAGCAGCCCAGGGGAAAACACCGGGGAGCTGTTTTTT

J: TRBJ1-5
D: .
V: TRBV6-5
size: .
CDR3: CASSFRRGQPQHF
DNA: TGTGCCAGCAGTTTCCGCCGCGGCCAGCCCCAGCATTTT

J: TRBJ1-1
D: TRBD1
V: TRBV4-3
size: .
CDR3: CASSQGQKNTEAFF
DNA: TGCGCCAGCAGCCAGGGACAGAAGAACACTGAAGCTTTCTTT

J: TRBJ1-2
D: TRBD1
V: TRBV7-2
size: .
CDR3: CASSSGQGYGYTF
DNA: TGTGCCAGCAGCTCCGGACAGGGATATGGCTACACCTTC

J: TRBJ1-5
D: .
V: TRBV30
size: .
CDR3: CRGVGQPQHF
DNA: TGTAGGGGTGTCGGCCAGCCCCAGCATTTT

J: TRBJ1-3
D: TRBD1
V: TRBV13
size: .
CDR3: CASSLHQTGLGNTIYF
DNA: TGTGCCAGCAGCTTACACCAGACAGGGTTGGGAAACACCATATATTTT

J: TRBJ2-2
D: TRBD2
V: TRBV5-1
size: .
CDR3: CASSAQGDYATGELFF
DNA: TGCGCCAGCAGCGCTCAAGGGGACTACGCGACCGGGGAGCTGTTTTTT

J: TRBJ1-6
D: .
V: TRBV7-2
size: .
CDR3: CASSLTLGGAYNSPLHF
DNA: TGTGCCAGCAGTCTTACATTAGGCGGAGCCTATAATTCACCCCTCCACTTT

J: TRBJ2-7
D: TRBD2
V: TRBV6-4
size: .
CDR3: CASSGGGGPSGEQYF
DNA: TGTGCCAGCAGTGGGGGCGGGGGGCCCTCCGGCGAGCAGTACTTC

J: TRBJ1-6
D: .
V: TRBV7-6
size: .
CDR3: CASSLESSYNSPLHF
DNA: TGTGCCAGCAGCTTGGAGAGCTCCTATAATTCACCCCTCCACTTT

J: TRBJ2-6
D: TRBD1
V: TRBV29-1
size: once
CDR3: CSVAGTGYRSGANVLTF
DNA: TGCAGCGTTGCGGGGACAGGGTACCGTTCTGGGGCCAACGTCCTGACTTTC

J: TRBJ1-2
D: .
V: TRBV10-3
size: .
CDR3: CAIREGGGYGYTF
DNA: TGTGCCATCAGAGAAGGGGGTGGCTATGGCTACACCTTC

J: TRBJ2-7
D: .
V: TRBV4-1
size: .
CDR3: CASSQTGYEGDEQYF
DNA: TGCGCCAGCAGCCAAACAGGGTACGAAGGTGACGAGCAGTACTTC

J: TRBJ2-7
D: TRBD2
V: TRBV7-2
size: .
CDR3: CASSFGGSSYEQYF
DNA: TGTGCCAGCAGCTTCGGGGGGTCGTCCTACGAGCAGTACTTC

J: TRBJ2-6
D: .
V: TRBV18
size: .
CDR3: CASSQEQESSGANVLTF
DNA: TGTGCCAGCTCACAGGAACAGGAAAGCTCTGGGGCCAACGTCCTGACTTTC

J: TRBJ1-1
D: TRBD1
V: TRBV5-6
size: .
CDR3: CASSLVTGGWTEAFF
DNA: TGTGCCAGCAGCTTGGTGACAGGGGGCTGGACTGAAGCTTTCTTT

J: TRBJ2-7
D: .
V: TRBV4-3
size: once
CDR3: CASSQAIQGTYEQYF
DNA: TGCGCCAGCAGCCAGGCCATACAGGGTACCTACGAGCAGTACTTC

J: TRBJ1-4
D: .
V: TRBV5-1
size: .
CDR3: CASSAGVTTTNEKLFF
DNA: TGCGCCAGCAGCGCAGGGGTTACGACAACTAATGAAAAACTGTTTTTT

J: TRBJ2-2
D: .
V: TRBV28
size: .
CDR3: CASSLAEVWSTGELFF
DNA: TGTGCCAGCAGTTTAGCGGAGGTCTGGAGCACCGGGGAGCTGTTTTTT

J: TRBJ1-5
D: TRBD1
V: TRBV19
size: .
CDR3: CASAWDRNQPQHF
DNA: TGTGCCAGTGCCTGGGACAGAAATCAGCCCCAGCATTTT

J: TRBJ1-1
D: .
V: TRBV12-3/TRBV12-4
size: .
CDR3: CASSFMNTEAFF
DNA: TGTGCCAGCAGTTTCATGAACACTGAAGCTTTCTTT

J: TRBJ2-1
D: TRBD1
V: TRBV10-3
size: .
CDR3: CAISETRGQGSNEQFF
DNA: TGTGCCATCAGCGAAACACGAGGACAGGGGAGCAATGAGCAGTTCTTC

J: TRBJ2-5
D: .
V: TRBV7-2
size: .
CDR3: CASRSQETQYF
DNA: TGTGCCAGCAGATCACAAGAGACCCAGTACTTC

J: TRBJ1-6
D: .
V: TRBV19
size: many
CDR3: CASSMSGESPLHF
DNA: TGTGCCAGTAGTATGTCGGGGGAATCACCCCTCCACTTT

J: TRBJ1-6
D: .
V: TRBV5-4
size: .
CDR3: CASSLWGPGSPLHF
DNA: TGTGCCAGCAGCTTGTGGGGCCCGGGCTCACCCCTCCACTTT

J: TRBJ2-1
D: TRBD2
V: TRBV6-5
size: .
CDR3: CASSYRPLAVNEQFF
DNA: TGTGCCAGCAGTTACCGCCCCCTAGCGGTGAATGAGCAGTTCTTC

J: TRBJ2-3
D: .
V: TRBV11-2
size: few
CDR3: CASSLYRALTDTQYF
DNA: TGTGCCAGCAGCTTGTACAGGGCCCTGACAGATACGCAGTATTTT

J: TRBJ2-5
D: TRBD1
V: TRBV5-4
size: .
CDR3: CASSPKTGVRSETQYF
DNA: TGTGCCAGCAGCCCGAAAACAGGGGTGAGGTCAGAGACCCAGTACTTC

J: TRBJ2-1
D: TRBD2
V: TRBV27
size: .
CDR3: CASRQLALLEQFF
DNA: TGTGCCAGCAGACAACTAGCGCTTCTTGAGCAGTTCTTC

J: TRBJ1-1
D: TRBD1
V: TRBV18
size: once
CDR3: CASSQQGAQTEAFF
DNA: TGTGCCAGCTCACAACAGGGGGCACAAACTGAAGCTTTCTTT

J: TRBJ1-2
D: TRBD1
V: TRBV24-1
size: .
CDR3: CATGERQGAIYGYTF
DNA: TGTGCCACGGGAGAACGGCAGGGGGCTATCTATGGCTACACCTTC

J: TRBJ2-5
D: TRBD2
V: TRBV15
size: once
CDR3: CATSRVLARQETQYF
DNA: TGTGCCACCAGCAGAGTACTAGCGAGACAAGAGACCCAGTACTTC

J: TRBJ2-2
D: TRBD2
V: TRBV7-3
size: .
CDR3: CASSLAAGATGELFF
DNA: TGTGCCAGCAGCTTAGCAGCGGGAGCCACCGGGGAGCTGTTTTTT

J: TRBJ2-7
D: .
V: TRBV18
size: .
CDR3: CASSLSQGVEQYF
DNA: TGTGCCAGCTCACTGAGTCAAGGGGTCGAGCAGTACTTC

J: TRBJ2-6
D: .
V: TRBV19
size: .
CDR3: CASSIDGRAPGGANVLTF
DNA: TGTGCCAGTAGTATAGATGGCAGGGCTCCTGGTGGGGCCAACGTCCTGACTTTC

J: TRBJ2-2
D: TRBD1
V: TRBV27
size: .
CDR3: CASSPYRGSTGELFF
DNA: TGTGCCAGCAGTCCCTACAGGGGGAGTACCGGGGAGCTGTTTTTT

J: TRBJ1-1
D: .
V: TRBV12-3/TRBV12-4
size: .
CDR3: CASQTQGRTEAFF
DNA: TGTGCCAGTCAAACCCAGGGTAGGACTGAAGCTTTCTTT

J: TRBJ1-5
D: .
V: TRBV28
size: .
CDR3: CASSSGINQPQHF
DNA: TGTGCCAGCAGTTCCGGGATTAATCAGCCCCAGCATTTT

J: TRBJ2-1
D: .
V: TRBV28
size: few
CDR3: CASSFTAYNEQFF
DNA: TGTGCCAGCAGTTTTACGGCCTACAATGAGCAGTTCTTC

J: TRBJ2-1
D: .
V: TRBV24-1
size: many
CDR3: CATSDFRAEQFF
DNA: TGTGCCACCAGTGATTTTCGAGCGGAGCAGTTCTTC

J: TRBJ1-4
D: .
V: TRBV4-2
size: .
CDR3: CASSLGTRDEKLFF
DNA: TGTGCCAGCAGCTTGGGGACTCGGGATGAAAAACTGTTTTTT

J: TRBJ1-5
D: TRBD1
V: TRBV7-2
size: .
CDR3: CASSPWTGNSQPQHF
DNA: TGTGCCAGCAGCCCTTGGACAGGGAACAGCCAGCCCCAGCATTTT

J: TRBJ1-1
D: .
V: TRBV30
size: .
CDR3: CAWSLTRNTEAFF
DNA: TGTGCCTGGAGTCTGACACGGAACACTGAAGCTTTCTTT

J: TRBJ1-5
D: .
V: TRBV7-8
size: .
CDR3: CASSFGSPSAGSNQPQHF
DNA: TGTGCCAGCAGCTTTGGGTCCCCCTCTGCAGGTAGCAATCAGCCCCAGCATTTT

J: TRBJ2-2
D: .
V: TRBV4-2
size: .
CDR3: CASSQDGGGRGELFF
DNA: TGTGCCAGCAGCCAAGATGGGGGCGGCCGCGGGGAGCTGTTTTTT

J: TRBJ2-3
D: TRBD2
V: TRBV27
size: .
CDR3: CASSSPGLATDTQYF
DNA: TGTGCCAGCAGCTCACCGGGACTAGCCACAGATACGCAGTATTTT

J: TRBJ1-5
D: .
V: TRBV30
size: .
CDR3: CAWSVGGRGQPQHF
DNA: TGTGCCTGGAGTGTAGGGGGGAGGGGTCAGCCCCAGCATTTT

J: TRBJ2-7
D: TRBD2
V: TRBV7-2
size: .
CDR3: CASSSSGLADYEQYF
DNA: TGTGCCAGCAGCTCGTCGGGACTAGCGGACTACGAGCAGTACTTC

J: TRBJ2-7
D: .
V: TRBV5-3
size: once
CDR3: CARSSRSYYEQYF
DNA: TGTGCCAGAAGCAGTCGGTCCTACTACGAGCAGTACTTC

J: TRBJ2-3
D: .
V: TRBV7-3
size: .
CDR3: CASSLTGSTDTQYF
DNA: TGTGCCAGCAGCTTGACCGGGAGCACAGATACGCAGTATTTT

J: TRBJ1-6
D: TRBD1
V: TRBV28
size: few
CDR3: CASSSSGAGGNSPLHF
DNA: TGTGCCAGCAGTTCCTCCGGCGCAGGGGGCAACTCACCCCTCCACTTT

J: TRBJ1-1
D: .
V: TRBV10-3
size: few
CDR3: CAISEGQPTTEAFF
DNA: TGTGCCATCAGTGAGGGACAGCCCACCACTGAAGCTTTCTTT

J: TRBJ1-3
D: TRBD1
V: TRBV9
size: .
CDR3: CASSVAVGRGPDTIYF
DNA: TGTGCCAGCAGCGTAGCTGTAGGCAGGGGGCCAGACACCATATATTTT

J: TRBJ1-6
D: TRBD1
V: TRBV7-2
size: .
CDR3: CASSLGLLGTGENSPLHF
DNA: TGTGCCAGCAGCTTAGGACTGCTAGGGACAGGGGAGAATTCACCCCTCCACTTT

J: TRBJ1-2
D: .
V: TRBV19
size: .
CDR3: CASSMVRKYGYTF
DNA: TGTGCCAGTAGTATGGTGCGGAAGTATGGCTACACCTTC